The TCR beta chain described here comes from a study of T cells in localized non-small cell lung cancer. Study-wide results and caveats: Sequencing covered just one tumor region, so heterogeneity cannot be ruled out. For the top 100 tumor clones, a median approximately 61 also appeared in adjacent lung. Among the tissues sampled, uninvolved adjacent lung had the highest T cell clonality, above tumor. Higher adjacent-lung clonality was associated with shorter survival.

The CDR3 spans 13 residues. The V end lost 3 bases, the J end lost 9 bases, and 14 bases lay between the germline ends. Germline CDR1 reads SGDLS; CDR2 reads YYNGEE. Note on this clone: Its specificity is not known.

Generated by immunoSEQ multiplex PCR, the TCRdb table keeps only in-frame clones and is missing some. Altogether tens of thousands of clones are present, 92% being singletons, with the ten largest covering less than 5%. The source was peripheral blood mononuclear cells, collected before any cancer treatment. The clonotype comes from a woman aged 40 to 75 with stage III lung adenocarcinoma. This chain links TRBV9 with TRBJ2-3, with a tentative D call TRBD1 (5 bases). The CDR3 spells CASSAMAGSTQYF. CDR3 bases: TGTGCCAGCAGCGCGATGGCAGGGTCAACGCAGTATTTT.